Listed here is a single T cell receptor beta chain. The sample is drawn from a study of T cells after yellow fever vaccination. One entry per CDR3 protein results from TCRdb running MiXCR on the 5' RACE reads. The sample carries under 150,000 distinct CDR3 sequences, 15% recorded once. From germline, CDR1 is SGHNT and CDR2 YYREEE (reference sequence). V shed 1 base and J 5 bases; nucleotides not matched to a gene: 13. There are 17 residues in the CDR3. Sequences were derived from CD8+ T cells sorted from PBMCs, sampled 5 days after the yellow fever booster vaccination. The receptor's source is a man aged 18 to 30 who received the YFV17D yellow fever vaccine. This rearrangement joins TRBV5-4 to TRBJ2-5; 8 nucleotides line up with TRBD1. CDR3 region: CASSLLWADRAKETQYF. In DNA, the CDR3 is TGTGCCAGCAGCTTGTTGTGGGCGGACAGGGCGAAGGAGACCCAGTACTTC.